This entry features one T cell receptor beta chain sequence. Its antigen remains unknown. In the library, individual cDNA molecules carried attached unique molecular identifiers. TCRdb reprocessed the 5' RACE reads via MiXCR and lists one record per CDR3 protein. The repertoire consists of about 25,000 distinct CDR3 sequences, with about 4.5% occurring once and the leading ten covering about a sixth. These data belong to a study of early T cells in non-severe SARS-CoV-2 infection. Across the whole study: From unsorted whole blood, bulk RNA was sequenced, and the chains remained unpaired.

The CDR3 length is 15 residues. Germline values: CDR1 LGHNA, CDR2 YSLEER. V gave up 2 bases and J gave up 1 base, with 11 bases separating them. Notes on the study in general: In VDJdb matching, anti-spike CD8 responses were favored while private and CD4 specificities went missing.

The sequencing input was whole blood. The receptor was isolated from an adult who was a healthcare worker with PCR-confirmed SARS-CoV-2 infection or an uninfected control (not recorded which). This chain connects TRBV4-3 to TRBJ2-5; no clear D. This CDR3 is CASSQKHLGQETQYF. CDR3 DNA sequence: TGCGCCAGCAGCCAAAAACATCTCGGCCAAGAGACCCAGTACTTC.